Listed below are T cell receptor beta chains from one sample, sequenced in a study of blood T cell repertoires in COVID-19. Profiled with immunoSEQ multiplex PCR; TCRdb holds only in-frame clones, not every one. The table lists under 250,000 clones, around 83% of them singletons, with roughly 7.8% in the top ten. What was sequenced was peripheral blood. These receptors came from a middle-aged man with active or convalescent COVID-19. Each CDR3 is given with its conserved first and last residue. Each record gives: V gene, J gene, D gene, clone size, CDR3 protein, CDR3 DNA. The D gene is left open where the match is weak. Size tells how often a clone was seen (once, few, many) or the class of an expanded clone, and some rows leave it out.

>TRBV4-3|TRBJ2-4|TRBD1|-
CASSQTGGAGDIQYF
TGCGCCAGCAGCCAGACAGGGGGCGCGGGGGACATTCAGTACTTC
>TRBV18|TRBJ2-1|TRBD1|-
CASSPGQGVRNEQFF
TGTGCCAGCTCACCGGGACAGGGTGTGAGGAATGAGCAGTTCTTC
>TRBV30|TRBJ1-4|TRBD1|few
CAWSDRGSEKLFF
TGTGCCTGGAGTGACAGGGGAAGTGAAAAACTGTTTTTT
>TRBV7-9|TRBJ1-4|-|-
CASSRVFEPSAGKLFF
TGTGCCAGCAGCCGCGTTTTCGAGCCCTCCGCTGGAAAACTGTTTTTT
>TRBV6-1|TRBJ2-5|TRBD1|-
CASSEGTGRRTQYF
TGTGCCAGCAGTGAGGGGACAGGGAGAAGGACCCAGTACTTC
>TRBV18|TRBJ1-5|-|-
CASSPSSENQPQHF
TGTGCCAGCTCACCAAGTTCGGAGAATCAGCCCCAGCATTTT
>TRBV10-3|TRBJ2-5|TRBD1|-
CAISDLSTGEPQETQYF
TGTGCCATCAGTGACCTTTCGACAGGGGAGCCTCAAGAGACCCAGTACTTC
>TRBV2|TRBJ2-1|TRBD1|once
CATPGDRGRNEQFF
TGTGCCACCCCGGGGGACAGGGGGCGAAATGAGCAGTTCTTC
>TRBV6-6|TRBJ1-5|-|few
CASSYAEGNQPQHF
TGTGCCAGCAGTTACGCGGAGGGCAATCAGCCCCAGCATTTT
>TRBV30|TRBJ1-2|-|-
CAWSRGEGQHGYTF
TGTGCCTGGAGCAGAGGGGAGGGTCAGCATGGCTACACCTTC
>TRBV5-1|TRBJ1-2|-|once
CASSLDSPGYTF
TGCGCCAGCAGCTTGGATAGTCCAGGCTACACCTTC
>TRBV24-1|TRBJ1-4|TRBD1|-
CATSDGQGLNEKLFF
TGTGCCACCAGTGATGGACAGGGATTAAATGAAAAACTGTTTTTT
>TRBV7-9|TRBJ2-1|-|-
CASSLEGRVNEQFF
TGTGCCAGCAGCTTAGAGGGGCGCGTCAATGAGCAGTTCTTC